A single sample is the source of the 9 T cell receptor beta chains below, sequenced in a study of cytomegalovirus exposure and HLA in healthy donors. Repertoires were generated with immunoSEQ multiplex PCR, while TCRdb's copy carries only in-frame clones and drops some. The repertoire holds 150,000 to 200,000 clones, with about 87% as singletons. What was sequenced was PBMCs. All receptors derive from a woman aged 25 to 39 in good health and CMV-seronegative.

The chain is built from TRBV10-2 and TRBJ1-1, with 9 bases that match TRBD1. V gave up 5 bases and J gave up 6 bases; unmatched junction bases: 4. In germline, CDR1 is WSHSY, CDR2 SAAADI. This CDR3 region has 13 residues. Written as DNA, the CDR3 is TGCGCCAGCAGTTTCAACAGGGGGCCTGAAGCTTTCTTT. It yields the protein CASSFNRGPEAFF.

The V gene is TRBV6-5, the J gene TRBJ1-1, with 10 bases identical to TRBD1. The CDR3 runs to 15 residues. Germline CDR1 MNHEY, CDR2 SVGAGI. The V and J ends lost 5 bases and 5 bases, in that order; junction bases with no gene match: 8. DNA of the CDR3: TGTGCCAGCAGTGCCCGGGACAGGGGCGGAACTGAAGCTTTCTTT. Amino acid sequence: CASSARDRGGTEAFF.

CDR3 loop: CASSLEPDTYSPLHF. For the CDR3, the DNA is TGTGCCAGCAGCTTAGAGCCGGACACCTACTCACCCCTCCACTTT. This chain uses TRBV7-8 with TRBJ1-6; weak D call: TRBD1 (5 bases). CDR1 is SGHVS, CDR2 FQNEAQ, per germline. V dropped 1 base and J dropped 10 bases, with 14 bases sitting between them. The CDR3 consists of 15 residues.

CDR3 coding DNA: TGTGCCAGCAGCTTACGACTCCAAGGAGGCAATCAGCCCCAGCATTTT. Translated, it gives CASSLRLQGGNQPQHF. V gene TRBV7-2 combines with J gene TRBJ1-5; D remains ambiguous. The CDR3 runs 16 residues. Per the germline V gene, CDR1 is SGHTA and CDR2 is FQGNSA. V lost 2 bases, J lost 2 bases, and 13 bases lay in between.

The chain carries TRBV6-1 and TRBJ2-3; 9 positions match TRBD2. V trimming: 1 base; J trimming: 2 bases; junction bases outside the gene matches: 7. Germline CDR1 MNHNS, CDR2 SASEGT. The CDR3 loop spans 17 amino acids. CDR3 bases: TGTGCCAGCAGTGAAGTTGGAGGCGGGGGGGCCACAGATACGCAGTATTTT. Protein product: CASSEVGGGGATDTQYF.

This CDR3 reads CASSLPGPNEKLFF. The CDR3 DNA sequence: TGTGCCAGCAGCTTACCAGGTCCGAATGAAAAACTGTTTTTT. J is TRBJ1-4 and V is TRBV7-9; D is unresolved. Germline V CDR1 and CDR2: SEHNR, FQNEAQ (reference sequence). This CDR3 spans 14 amino acids. The V and J ends lost 2 bases and 5 bases respectively, with 9 bases between them.

The sample holds a few counts of this clone. The chain employs TRBV5-1 and TRBJ1-4; weak D call: TRBD1 (6 bases). V lost 3 bases and J 7 bases, leaving 19 bases between the germline ends. Germline CDR1 is SGHRS and CDR2 is YFSETQ. This CDR3 region has 16 residues. CDR3 protein: CASSWTVGGGGEKLFF. The CDR3, as DNA: TGCGCCAGCAGCTGGACCGTAGGGGGAGGGGGTGAAAAACTGTTTTTT.

This chain joins TRBV10-2 and TRBJ1-1; a weak D match, TRBD1 (6 bases). The germline V and J ends were trimmed by 5 bases and 2 bases, with 15 bases remaining between them. CDR1 is WSHSY, CDR2 SAAADI, per germline. The CDR3 has 15 residues. CDR3 sequence: CASSHPRGGNTEAFF. The CDR3 nucleotides read TGCGCCAGCAGTCACCCCAGGGGCGGAAACACTGAAGCTTTCTTT.

This clone has only one observation. The chain uses TRBV19 and TRBJ1-1; D might be TRBD1 (5 bases). In germline, CDR1 is LNHDA, CDR2 SQIVND (reference sequence). The V end lost 3 bases, the J end lost 1 base, and 9 bases lay between the germline ends. The CDR3 consists of 14 residues. The chain's CDR3 is CASSIRTPNTEAFF. Here the CDR3 DNA reads TGTGCCAGTAGTATTCGGACACCGAACACTGAAGCTTTCTTT.